The 5 T cell receptor beta chains listed next were all sequenced from one sample in a study of cytomegalovirus exposure and HLA in healthy donors. It was with 60 Vbeta and 13 Jbeta primers that the PCR ran. Clones were read by immunoSEQ multiplex PCR, and TCRdb kept only the in-frame ones, dropping some. Of around 130,000 clones listed, roughly three quarters are singletons. The sequencing sample was made of PBMCs. These receptors came from a woman aged 40 to 50 in good health and CMV-seronegative.

The rearrangement links TRBV29-1 to TRBJ2-1, with D possibly TRBD1 on 5 matching bases. This CDR3 is built from 12 residues. V was pared by 4 bases and J by 8 bases, with 12 bases between. The germline V gene has CDR1 SQVTM and CDR2 ANQGSEA. The CDR3 DNA reads TGCAGCGTTGTGTTTGGGGCCGATGAGCAGTTCTTC. This sequence encodes CSVVFGADEQFF.

The CDR3 nucleotides are TGCGCCAGCAGCCAGCTGCGGGGGCCTGAAGCTTTCTTT. This codes for CASSQLRGPEAFF. V is TRBV5-1 and J is TRBJ1-1, with TRBD1 as a possible D gene (6 bases). The V and J ends lost 4 bases and 6 bases respectively, with 13 bases between them. Germline V gene sequence: CDR1 SGHRS, CDR2 YFSETQ. CDR3 length: 13 amino acids.

This chain joins TRBV30 and TRBJ1-2; TRBD1 agrees at 8 bases. The CDR3 runs 14 residues. CDR1 GTSNPN and CDR2 SVGIG come from the germline V gene (reference sequence). J was trimmed by 6 bases and V by 1 base; bases with no gene match: 7. The CDR3 loop reads CAWSGSGTGHGYTF. The CDR3 DNA follows: TGTGCCTGGAGTGGGTCAGGGACAGGACATGGCTACACCTTC.

As for this clone: The junction does not match germline at one end; this may be a read error. V and J are TRBV7-9 and TRBJ1-2; TRBD1 is a possible D gene (5 bases). The germline V gene encodes CDR1 SEHNR and CDR2 FQNEAQ (reference sequence). The CDR3 contains 16 residues. The CDR3 DNA reads TGTTCCAGCAGCTCCTTTTTCCCGACAGACTTCGATGGCTACACCTTC. Its protein product is CSSSSFFPTDFDGYTF.

The V and J genes are TRBV28 and TRBJ2-2; 8 bases line up with TRBD2. Germline values: CDR1 MDHEN, CDR2 SYDVKM. The CDR3 sequence is 14 residues long. V gave up 6 bases and J gave up 4 bases; unmatched junction bases: 4. Written as DNA, the CDR3 is TGTGCCAGCAGGGGGCTAGCGGGCACCGGGGAGCTGTTTTTT. Amino acids: CASRGLAGTGELFF.